Shown below are 27 T cell receptor beta chains from a single sample sequenced in a study of T-cell memory formation after mild COVID-19. Via MiXCR, TCRdb re-called the 5' RACE reads, giving one row per CDR3 protein. The table has about 58,000 distinct CDR3 sequences, roughly a quarter seen once. Sequenced material: PBMCs or a T cell subset sorted from them (not recorded which). These receptors originate from a young man who had mild COVID-19 (a few samples of this study predate the infection). Cell type and time point are not known.

This clonotype was observed at least ten times. The chain employs TRBV9 and TRBJ2-1, with D unresolved. Trimming removed 0 bases from V and 5 bases from J, with 9 bases in between. The CDR3 length is 14 residues. Germline V lookup: CDR1 SGDLS, CDR2 YYNGEE. The CDR3 protein is CASSVAGWDNEQFF. The DNA of the CDR3 is TGTGCCAGCAGCGTAGCTGGATGGGACAATGAGCAGTTCTTC.

This clonotype was observed a handful of times. This chain connects TRBV20-1 to TRBJ1-3; D remains unclear. The germline V gene has CDR1 DFQATT and CDR2 SNEGSKA (reference sequence). With 0 bases removed from V and 1 base from J, the gap between germline ends came to 7 bases. The CDR3 is 14 residues long. CDR3: CSARETWSGNTIYF. In DNA form, the CDR3 reads TGCAGTGCTAGAGAGACCTGGTCTGGAAACACCATATATTTT.

The CDR3 DNA follows: TGTGCCAGCAGCCCTGAGACCCAGTACTTC. This codes for CASSPETQYF. J is TRBJ2-5 and V is TRBV7-9; D is uncertain. Germline-derived CDR1 and CDR2 are SEHNR and FQNEAQ (reference sequence). V was pared by 5 bases and J by 5 bases, with 3 bases between. This CDR3 has 10 amino acids.

This clonotype has a handful of counts. The chain links TRBV21-1 to TRBJ2-5; TRBD1, as called in the table, went unchecked against the DNA. TRBV21-1 is annotated as a pseudogene. The CDR3 runs 15 residues. CDR3: CASPTGQGDWETQYF. The CDR3 bases are TGTGCCAGCCCCACCGGCCAGGGGGATTGGGAGACCCAGTACTTC.

This rearrangement joins TRBV7-6 to TRBJ2-2; D is tentatively TRBD1 or TRBD2 (6 bases each). Germline V gene sequence: CDR1 SGHVS, CDR2 FNYEAQ. V was shortened by 2 bases and J by 8 bases, with 9 bases between the two germline ends. The CDR3 is made up of 13 amino acids. The CDR3 spells CASSLPGAGELFF. CDR3 in DNA: TGTGCCAGCAGCTTACCGGGGGCTGGGGAGCTGTTTTTT.

This chain connects TRBV5-1 to TRBJ1-4; unclear D gene. The CDR3 extends over 15 amino acids. Trimming left V 3 bases short and J 8 bases short, with 17 bases between. Germline loops: CDR1 SGHRS, CDR2 YFSETQ. CDR3 in DNA: TGCGCCAGCAGCTCGACGGGCTCCGAAGGGGAAAAACTGTTTTTT. This gives the protein CASSSTGSEGEKLFF.

The V call is TRBV4-1, the J call TRBJ2-5; perhaps TRBD2 as D (5 bases). Germline V gene data show CDR1 as MGHRA and CDR2 as YSYEKL. Trimming stripped 0 bases from V and 5 bases from J, with 16 bases between. CDR3 size: 16 residues. CDR3 DNA sequence: TGCGCCAGCAGCCAAGATCCCCCGGGGATTGGGGAGACCCAGTACTTC. Its protein product is CASSQDPPGIGETQYF.

The genes are TRBV5-6 and TRBJ2-7, with 7 bases identical to TRBD1. V shed 4 bases and J 3 bases; nucleotides not matched to a gene: 7. Per germline, CDR1 SGHDT and CDR2 YYEEEE. This CDR3 comprises 14 residues. CDR3 residues: CASSQSGTDYEQYF. The CDR3 DNA reads as TGTGCCAGCAGCCAATCCGGGACAGACTACGAGCAGTACTTC.

The chain is built from TRBV20-1 and TRBJ1-6; a possible D gene is TRBD1 (6 bases). CDR1 DFQATT and CDR2 SNEGSKA come from the germline V gene (reference sequence). This CDR3 contains 16 residues. V lost 1 base and J lost 4, with 14 bases in between. The CDR3 nucleotides are TGCAGTGCTAGAGCCGGACAGCAAATATATAATTCACCCCTCCACTTT. Amino acids: CSARAGQQIYNSPLHF.

The V and J genes are TRBV7-3 and TRBJ2-3; D may be TRBD2 (5 bases). The germline V gene encodes CDR1 SGHTA and CDR2 FQGTGA. V was cut by 5 bases and J by 0 bases, with 15 bases left in between. The CDR3 covers 16 residues. The CDR3 nucleotides are TGTGCCAGCAGCCCCGGACTGGTGGCTAGCACAGATACGCAGTATTTT. It codes for CASSPGLVASTDTQYF.

This chain uses TRBV3-2 with TRBJ2-7; the D call in the table, TRBD1, was not verified against the DNA. TRBV3-2 corresponds to a pseudogene. CDR3 length: 14 amino acids. The CDR3 coding sequence is TGTGCCAGCAGCACCGGACAGGGGATCGTCGAGCAGTACGTC. Translating it yields CASSTGQGIVEQYV.

This clonotype appeared a few times. The chain employs TRBV5-6 and TRBJ2-7, with 7 bases identical to TRBD1. Per the germline V gene, CDR1 is SGHDT and CDR2 is YYEEEE. The J segment lost 2 bases and the V segment lost 8 bases, leaving 7 bases of the junction unmatched. The CDR3 consists of 13 residues. CDR3 region: CASHRDRPYEQYF. In DNA, the CDR3 is TGTGCCAGTCACCGGGACAGACCCTACGAGCAGTACTTC. Supplemented by reference TRBV5-6 and TRBJ2-7, the full variable domain reads DAGVTQSPTHLIKTRGQQVTLRCSPKSGHDTVSWYQQALGQGPQFIFQYYEEEERQRGNFPDRFSGHQFPNYSSELNVNALLLGDSALYLCASHRDRPYEQYFGPGTRLTVT.

V gene TRBV29-1 combines with J gene TRBJ1-1; D call uncertain. Germline lookup yields CDR1 SQVTM and CDR2 ANQGSEA. V lost 4 bases, J lost 0 bases, and 3 bases lay in between. The CDR3 runs 11 residues. The CDR3 loop reads CSVGMNTEAFF. In DNA, the CDR3 is TGCAGCGTTGGGATGAACACTGAAGCTTTCTTT.

In its sample, this clonotype was seen once. The chain couples TRBV4-3 to TRBJ1-4; D remains unclear. CDR1 is LGHNA, CDR2 YSLEER, per germline. V shed 3 bases and J shed 0 bases, with 8 bases lying between them. The CDR3 runs to 15 residues. Here the CDR3 DNA reads TGCGCCAGCAGCCAGGACGGTGCAACTAATGAAAAACTGTTTTTT. Translation: CASSQDGATNEKLFF.

The genes are TRBV7-9 and TRBJ2-5; D is unresolved. CDR1 is SEHNR and CDR2 is FQNEAQ in the germline V gene (reference sequence). The CDR3 is 13 residues long. V was clipped by 1 base and J by 8 bases, with 11 bases between them. Here the CDR3 reads CASSLGARETQYF. The CDR3 DNA follows: TGTGCCAGCAGCTTAGGGGCAAGAGAAACCCAGTACTTC.

The chain joins TRBV7-6 to TRBJ1-6; unclear D gene. Germline CDR1 is SGHVS and CDR2 is FNYEAQ. CDR3 length: 14 amino acids. Trimming pared 4 bases from V and 3 bases from J, leaving 7 bases between. In DNA, the CDR3 is TGTGCCAGCAGCTCCGGCAACTATAATTCACCCCTCCACTTT. It specifies CASSSGNYNSPLHF.

The V and J genes are TRBV5-1 and TRBJ1-2, with TRBD1 as a possible D gene (5 bases). Germline assignment: CDR1 SGHRS and CDR2 YFSETQ. V was cut by 4 bases and J by 0 bases, with 7 bases left in between. The CDR3 sequence is 13 residues long. CDR3 residues: CASSMGPNYGYTF. CDR3 nucleotides: TGCGCCAGCAGCATGGGACCTAACTATGGCTACACCTTC.

The chain combines TRBV6-5 with TRBJ2-5, with unresolved D. This CDR3 contains 13 residues. In germline, CDR1 is MNHEY, CDR2 SVGAGI. The germline V and J ends were trimmed by 0 bases and 0 bases, with 2 bases remaining between them. CDR3 sequence (DNA): TGTGCCAGCAGTTACTCGTACCAAGAGACCCAGTACTTC. Its translation is CASSYSYQETQYF.

The chain uses TRBV11-3 and TRBJ1-1; D is perhaps TRBD1 (6 bases). CDR1 is SGHNT, CDR2 YENEEA, per germline. The CDR3 sequence is 12 residues long. The ends were cut back, 5 bases at V and 6 bases at J, with 10 bases in the middle. The CDR3 sequence is CASSHGGPEAFF. The CDR3 region has the DNA TGTGCCAGCAGCCACGGGGGGCCTGAAGCTTTCTTT.

The CDR3 DNA is TGTGCCAGCAGGACGGCCCCAGGGTTCCAGTACTTC. Amino acid sequence: CASRTAPGFQYF. The gene calls are TRBV12-3 or TRBV12-4 and TRBJ2-5; maybe TRBD1 (5 bases). This CDR3 is 12 amino acids long. Between the trimmed V and J ends, which lost 6 bases and 10 bases, there was a span of 15 bases.

This clonotype was picked up a small number of times. This chain joins TRBV4-2 and TRBJ2-1; 9 bases are shared with TRBD2. Per the germline V gene, CDR1 is LGHNA and CDR2 is YNFKEQ. With V trimmed by 0 bases and J by 7 bases, 1 base remained unmatched. The length of the CDR3 is 14 residues. The CDR3 loop reads CASSQEGLANEQFF. CDR3 sequence (DNA): TGTGCCAGCAGCCAAGAGGGACTAGCAAATGAGCAGTTCTTC.

Here the CDR3 reads CASSLPTGSLLDTQYF. In nucleotides, the CDR3 is TGTGCCAGCAGTCTCCCGACAGGGAGTTTACTGGATACGCAGTATTTT. The chain couples TRBV7-9 to TRBJ2-3; 7 nucleotides match TRBD1. CDR3 length: 16 amino acids. CDR1 SEHNR and CDR2 FQNEAQ come from the germline V gene (reference sequence). V was pared by 6 bases and J by 6 bases, with 15 bases of the junction left unmatched.

This clonotype is labeled as medium-sized. This rearrangement joins TRBV14 to TRBJ2-7; no clear D gene. The germline V gene has CDR1 SGHDN and CDR2 FVKESK. This CDR3 has 12 residues. Trimming removed 3 bases from V and 0 bases from J, with 3 bases in between. DNA of the CDR3: TGTGCCAGCAGCCATAGCTCCTACGAGCAGTACGTC. This encodes CASSHSSYEQYV.

This clonotype was found a few times. J is TRBJ2-5 and V is TRBV19; TRBD2 might be the D (5 bases). CDR3 length equals 14 residues. In germline, CDR1 is LNHDA, CDR2 SQIVND (reference sequence). Trimming left V 3 bases short and J 2 bases short, with 10 bases between. CDR3: CASSIGSGQETQYF. The DNA of the CDR3 is TGTGCCAGTAGTATCGGCTCGGGACAAGAGACCCAGTACTTC.

The chain employs TRBV27 and TRBJ1-2; tentative D call: TRBD1 (6 bases). Per germline, CDR1 MNHEY and CDR2 SMNVEV (reference sequence). CDR3 length: 12 residues. The V end lost 4 bases, the J end lost 8 bases, and 11 bases lay between the germline ends. CDR3 in amino acids: CASSSGGPGYTF. The CDR3, as DNA: TGTGCCAGCAGTTCTGGGGGGCCCGGCTACACCTTC.

There are a few counts of this clonotype. This rearrangement joins TRBV5-1 to TRBJ2-3; D unresolved. The V and J ends lost 0 bases and 4 bases respectively, with 9 bases between them. This CDR3 is built from 14 residues. From germline, CDR1 is SGHRS and CDR2 YFSETQ. CDR3 residues: CASSLAFQSDTQYF. DNA for the CDR3: TGCGCCAGCAGCTTGGCTTTCCAGTCAGATACGCAGTATTTT.

This chain uses TRBV4-2 with TRBJ1-5, with D possibly matching TRBD1 (5 bases). The V end lost 0 bases, the J end lost 2 bases, and 14 bases lay between the germline ends. Looked up from germline, CDR1 is LGHNA and CDR2 is YNFKEQ. The CDR3 has 17 amino acids. The CDR3 reads CASSQDPGRAGNQPQHF. The CDR3 coding sequence is TGTGCCAGCAGCCAAGACCCGGGCAGGGCAGGCAATCAGCCCCAGCATTTT.